Below, 19 T cell receptor beta chains from the same sample are listed, as sequenced in a study of cytomegalovirus exposure and HLA in healthy donors. Researchers ran the PCR with 60 Vbeta and 13 Jbeta primers. Assay: immunoSEQ multiplex PCR; the TCRdb copy retains only in-frame clones and omits some. The data contain roughly 100,000 clones, around 84% of them seen just once; the ten biggest clones take up approximately 1.3%. The sequencing input was PBMCs. Receptor source: a man under 40 in good health and CMV-seronegative.

The chain uses TRBV7-9 and TRBJ2-3, with 12 bases identical to TRBD2. The CDR3 contains 16 residues. J gave up 8 bases and V 1 base, and 7 bases lay outside the gene matches. Looked up from germline, CDR1 is SEHNR and CDR2 is FQNEAQ (reference sequence). As DNA, the CDR3 is TGTGCCAGCAGCTTAGTGCCTAGCGGGGGGGACTTTACGCAGTATTTT. It yields the protein CASSLVPSGGDFTQYF.

This sequence joins TRBV6-1 and TRBJ2-1; D may be TRBD2 (5 bases). Germline V gene lookup returns CDR1 MNHNS and CDR2 SASEGT. The CDR3 contains 15 residues. Trimming took 5 bases from V and 0 from J, leaving 11 bases between them. The CDR3 DNA follows: TGTGCCAGCAGTTCGGTCGGGAACTCCTACAATGAGCAGTTCTTC. Amino acids: CASSSVGNSYNEQFF.

The chain employs TRBV7-9 and TRBJ2-1; tentative D call: TRBD1 (5 bases). Trimming removed 0 bases at V and 7 bases at J, with 10 bases between. Germline values: CDR1 SEHNR, CDR2 FQNEAQ (reference sequence). The CDR3 is made up of 14 amino acids. The CDR3 here is CASSLAARGNEQFF. The CDR3 DNA follows: TGTGCCAGCAGCTTAGCGGCAAGGGGAAATGAGCAGTTCTTC.

The rearrangement links TRBV28 to TRBJ1-2, with D hard to call. Trimming cost V 2 bases and J 5 bases, with 15 bases left between them. Germline loops: CDR1 MDHEN, CDR2 SYDVKM. There are 15 residues in the CDR3. The CDR3 nucleotides read TGTGCCAGCAGTTTAGTACAACCTACCGGGTATGGCTACACCTTC. This encodes CASSLVQPTGYGYTF.

The DNA for the CDR3 is TGCGCCAGCAGCCAACCGGGACAGTACTCTGGGGCCAACGTCCTGACTTTC. Residues: CASSQPGQYSGANVLTF. The chain carries TRBV4-3 and TRBJ2-6; 7 positions agree with TRBD1. The CDR3 runs 17 residues. Germline-derived CDR1 and CDR2 are LGHNA and YSLEER. With 2 bases clipped from V and 0 bases from J, the junction kept 4 bases outside the gene matches.

The chain joins TRBV27 to TRBJ1-1; D perhaps matches TRBD1 (5 bases). Between the trimmed V and J ends, which lost 3 bases and 1 base, there was a span of 9 bases. Germline CDR1 and CDR2: MNHEY and SMNVEV (reference sequence). The CDR3 is 14 amino acids. In DNA, the CDR3 is TGTGCCAGCAGTTTTGCAGGGCCGAACACTGAAGCTTTCTTT. It specifies CASSFAGPNTEAFF.

The rearrangement links TRBV30 to TRBJ1-3; the D is unclear. This CDR3 is built from 15 residues. The germline gives CDR1 GTSNPN, CDR2 SVGIG (reference sequence). The germline V and J ends were trimmed by 3 bases and 0 bases, with 12 bases remaining between them. The CDR3 loop reads CAWSPRGSSGNTIYF. In DNA, the CDR3 is TGTGCCTGGAGCCCACGCGGGAGCTCTGGAAACACCATATATTTT.

For the CDR3, the DNA is TGTGCCAGCAGCCCCGCAGGCGTGCAAGCTTTCTTT. Residues: CASSPAGVQAFF. The V gene is TRBV7-9, the J gene TRBJ1-1; no firm D call. With 5 bases removed from V and 9 bases from J, the gap between germline ends came to 13 bases. The CDR3 runs 12 residues. Germline assignment: CDR1 SEHNR and CDR2 FQNEAQ (reference sequence).

The sample holds a few counts of this clone. The CDR3 DNA reads TGTGCCAGTAGCATTTCGGTAGCGGTATCCTACGAGCAGTACTTC. It is translated as CASSISVAVSYEQYF. The V gene is TRBV19, the J gene TRBJ2-7; TRBD2 might be the D (6 bases). V lost 6 bases to trimming and J lost 1 base, with 16 bases between them. This CDR3 comprises 15 residues. Germline V gives CDR1 LNHDA, CDR2 SQIVND (reference sequence).

The chain is built from TRBV19 and TRBJ1-4; D might be TRBD1 (5 bases). The CDR3 is 15 residues long. V lost 6 bases to trimming and J lost 0 bases, with 11 bases between them. The germline gives CDR1 LNHDA, CDR2 SQIVND (reference sequence). CDR3 sequence: CASSPRESTNEKLFF. CDR3 coding DNA: TGTGCCAGTAGCCCCAGGGAATCAACTAATGAAAAACTGTTTTTT.

This clone appeared a few times. The gene calls are TRBV5-4 and TRBJ2-5, with D uncertain. Trimming took 4 bases from V and 0 from J, leaving 10 bases between them. Germline V gene lookup returns CDR1 SGHNT and CDR2 YYREEE (reference sequence). The CDR3 runs to 14 residues. The CDR3 is CASSAVGNQETQYF. The CDR3 DNA follows: TGTGCCAGCAGCGCGGTTGGAAACCAAGAGACCCAGTACTTC.

V is TRBV28 and J is TRBJ2-3, with a tentative D call TRBD2 (5 bases). Trimming removed 7 bases at V and 1 base at J, with 18 bases between. This CDR3 is 16 amino acids long. CDR1 and CDR2 from the germline V gene are MDHEN and SYDVKM. The CDR3 DNA sequence: TGTGCCAGCACCCTAACGGGGATGAGGCGCACAGATACGCAGTATTTT. Protein sequence: CASTLTGMRRTDTQYF.

This rearrangement joins TRBV7-9 to TRBJ2-1; 13 bases match TRBD2. This CDR3 region has 15 residues. V trimming: 7 bases; J trimming: 7 bases; junction bases outside the gene matches: 7. Germline V gives CDR1 SEHNR, CDR2 FQNEAQ (reference sequence). CDR3 in amino acids: CASKTGTSGINEQFF. As DNA, the CDR3 is TGTGCCAGCAAAACCGGGACTAGCGGGATTAATGAGCAGTTCTTC.

The V and J genes are TRBV6-5 and TRBJ2-7, with a weak D call TRBD1 (5 bases). CDR1 and CDR2 from the germline V gene are MNHEY and SVGAGI. The V end lost 0 bases, the J end lost 0 bases, and 12 bases lay between the germline ends. The CDR3 covers 16 residues. DNA for the CDR3: TGTGCCAGCAGTTACTCGTTCAGGGCCCTCTCCTACGAGCAGTACTTC. Translating it yields CASSYSFRALSYEQYF.

This sequence joins TRBV11-2 and TRBJ1-6; no firm D call. Germline CDR1 SGHAT, CDR2 FQNNGV. The V end was cut by 1 base, the J end by 8 bases, with 15 bases between. The CDR3 consists of 16 residues. The CDR3 protein is CASSLGASGFYSPLHF. CDR3 coding DNA: TGTGCCAGCAGCTTAGGGGCCAGTGGTTTTTATTCACCCCTCCACTTT.

The rearrangement joins TRBV21-1 to TRBJ2-7; TRBD2 is the table's D call, not checked against the DNA. TRBV21-1 is assigned pseudogene status. This CDR3 spans 17 amino acids. The CDR3 region has the DNA TGTGCCAGCAGCAAAGAAAATGGGGGGTTGCGCTCCTACGAGCAGTACTTC. Translation gives CASSKENGGLRSYEQYF.

The chain combines TRBV5-4 with TRBJ1-3, with D hard to call. This CDR3 spans 14 amino acids. V was shortened by 0 bases and J by 7 bases, with 11 bases between the two germline ends. CDR1 and CDR2 from the germline V gene are SGHNT and YYREEE (reference sequence). CDR3 bases: TGTGCCAGCAGCTTGGATTTGGGAGGGAACACCATATATTTT. Translation gives CASSLDLGGNTIYF.

The rearrangement joins TRBV27 to TRBJ2-1; the match to TRBD2 covers 8 bases. V shed 3 bases, J shed 12 bases, and the junction held 7 bases outside the gene matches. The CDR3 is made up of 13 amino acids. CDR1 is MNHEY and CDR2 is SMNVEV in the germline V gene (reference sequence). The CDR3: CASSLDWAGGQFF. The CDR3, as DNA: TGTGCCAGCAGTTTGGATTGGGCGGGAGGGCAGTTCTTC.

This clone was detected only a few times. The V call is TRBV6-5, the J call TRBJ1-2, with D possibly matching TRBD1 (6 bases). Looked up from germline, CDR1 is MNHEY and CDR2 is SVGAGI. The V end lost 5 bases, the J end lost 3 bases, and 13 bases lay between the germline ends. The CDR3 is made up of 14 amino acids. CDR3 DNA: TGTGCCAGCAGTAGAACAGGGTCGCACTATGGCTACACCTTC. It yields the protein CASSRTGSHYGYTF.